The 19 T cell receptor beta chains presented below share a single source sample, sequenced in a study of Graves' ophthalmopathy and Graves' hyperthyroidism. RNA transcripts were the source from which TCR beta CDR3 regions were amplified. Second-round multiplex PCR followed a first-round RT-PCR using HTBI primers. One entry per CDR3 protein, called by TCRdb with MiXCR from the multiplex PCR reads. The sample has approximately 640,000 distinct CDR3 sequences, over 40% seen once; the top ten hold more than 3%. The specimen was peripheral blood. The source is an adult man with Graves' ophthalmopathy.

The chain couples TRBV20-1 to TRBJ2-3, with D possibly TRBD1 on 6 matching bases. V dropped 0 bases and J dropped 2 bases, with 12 bases sitting between them. The germline CDR1 and CDR2 sequences are DFQATT and SNEGSKA (reference sequence). The CDR3 is made up of 15 amino acids. CDR3 amino acids: CSAREVGGFTDTQYF. The CDR3 nucleotides are TGCAGTGCTAGAGAAGTAGGGGGTTTCACAGATACGCAGTATTTT.

This clonotype occurred many times. The rearrangement uses TRBV25-1 and TRBJ2-5; the D gene is possibly TRBD1 (6 bases). CDR1 is MGHDK and CDR2 is SYGVNS in the germline V gene. V lost 5 bases, J lost 2 bases, and 9 bases lay in between. The CDR3 has 13 amino acids. CDR3 coding DNA: TGTGCCAGCAGTAGGACAGCACAAGAGACCCAGTACTTC. It translates to CASSRTAQETQYF.

The V gene is TRBV10-2, the J gene TRBJ2-1; D gene uncertain. The CDR3 sequence is 12 residues long. The V end was cut by 4 bases, the J end by 7 bases, with 8 bases between. Per the germline V gene, CDR1 is WSHSY and CDR2 is SAAADI. Here the CDR3 DNA reads TGCGCCAGCAGTGGAACGTGGAATGAGCAGTTCTTC. Residues: CASSGTWNEQFF.

On this clonotype: A much larger clone is a single base away; this may be a read error. The V and J genes are TRBV20-1 and TRBJ2-7; 10 positions agree with TRBD1. CDR3 length: 13 amino acids. Germline-derived CDR1 and CDR2 are DFQATT and SNEGSKA (reference sequence). CDR3: CSAKPGQGYGQYF. CDR3 coding DNA: TGCAGTGCTAAACCGGGACAGGGGTACGGGCAGTACTTC.

Of note for this clonotype: Given a much more abundant clone one base away, this may be a read error. The genes are TRBV7-9 and TRBJ2-5, with D possibly matching TRBD2 (6 bases). The CDR3 runs to 14 residues. Germline V gene sequence: CDR1 SEHNR, CDR2 FQNEAQ (reference sequence). The CDR3 coding sequence is TGTACCAGCAGCCCCGCAGGGACTGAAGAGACCCAGTACTTC. This encodes CTSSPAGTEETQYF.

The chain combines TRBV14 with TRBJ2-7; perhaps TRBD2 as D (5 bases). The J call may be faulty, since TRBJ2-1 better matches the DNA end. Germline V gives CDR1 SGHDN, CDR2 FVKESK. This CDR3 has 13 residues. The CDR3 spells CASSPHPGNEQFF. The CDR3 coding sequence is TGTGCCAGCAGCCCACATCCGGGGAATGAGCAGTTCTTC.

Concerning this clonotype itself: At one end, the junction sequence differs from germline, possibly due to a read error. V and J are TRBV7-7 and TRBJ1-1; maybe TRBD1 (6 bases). Germline-derived CDR1 and CDR2 are SSHAT and FNYEAQ (reference sequence). The CDR3 loop spans 15 amino acids. The DNA for the CDR3 is TGTGCTAGCAGCTTCGTGACAGGACTGAACACTGAAGCTTTCTTT. It yields the protein CASSFVTGLNTEAFF.

J is TRBJ2-7 and V is TRBV10-3; 9 bases match TRBD2. This CDR3 is built from 13 residues. Unmatched junction bases numbered 4, after V lost 4 bases and J lost 6 bases. Germline V lookup: CDR1 ENHRY, CDR2 SYGVKD. CDR3 sequence (DNA): TGTGCCATCAGTGGGCTAGCGGGGACCGAGCAGTACTTC. It yields the protein CAISGLAGTEQYF.

This clonotype showed up just a few times. The chain employs TRBV20-1 and TRBJ1-1, with 7 bases identical to TRBD1. In germline, CDR1 is DFQATT, CDR2 SNEGSKA (reference sequence). This CDR3 has 14 residues. The V and J ends lost 5 bases and 0 bases, in that order; junction bases with no gene match: 6. The chain's CDR3 is CSAGGQQMNTEAFF. CDR3 DNA: TGCAGTGCTGGGGGACAGCAAATGAACACTGAAGCTTTCTTT.

This clonotype appeared a few times. J is TRBJ2-6 and V is TRBV19; D is undetermined. V was clipped by 3 bases and J by 0 bases, with 9 bases between them. The CDR3 is 16 amino acids. CDR1 is LNHDA and CDR2 is SQIVND in the germline V gene (reference sequence). The CDR3 here is CASSIDPASGANVLTF. In DNA form, the CDR3 reads TGTGCCAGTAGTATTGACCCGGCCTCTGGGGCCAACGTCCTGACTTTC.

This clonotype has a count of ten or more. The rearrangement links TRBV19 to TRBJ2-5, with D unclear. V dropped 4 bases and J dropped 4 bases, with 10 bases sitting between them. Germline loops: CDR1 LNHDA, CDR2 SQIVND (reference sequence). CDR3 length: 13 residues. DNA of the CDR3: TGTGCCAGTAGTAATCGTTGGGGAGAGACCCAGTACTTC. It is translated as CASSNRWGETQYF.

The chain couples TRBV4-1 to TRBJ1-5, with D perhaps TRBD1 (5 bases). Germline assignment: CDR1 MGHRA and CDR2 YSYEKL. This CDR3 is built from 15 residues. Trimming took 4 bases from V and 5 from J, leaving 15 bases between them. Here the CDR3 reads CASSPSSGTDQPQHF. CDR3 coding DNA: TGCGCCAGCAGCCCATCTTCGGGGACCGATCAGCCCCAGCATTTT.

This clonotype was detected ten times or more. The chain joins TRBV5-8 to TRBJ1-5; 8 bases match TRBD1. With V trimmed by 3 bases and J by 5 bases, 7 bases remained unmatched. The CDR3 totals 15 residues. The germline V gene encodes CDR1 SGHTS and CDR2 YDEGEE. For the CDR3, the DNA is TGTGCCAGCAGCTCCCTGGACAGGGACCATCAGCCCCAGCATTTT. This encodes CASSSLDRDHQPQHF.

This clonotype has only one observation. This rearrangement joins TRBV7-9 to TRBJ1-1; 10 bases align to TRBD1. V trimming: 6 bases; J trimming: 5 bases; junction bases outside the gene matches: 6. This CDR3 region has 14 residues. Looked up from germline, CDR1 is SEHNR and CDR2 is FQNEAQ (reference sequence). The DNA for the CDR3 is TGTGCCAGCAGAACCGGGACAGGGGTTACTGAAGCTTTCTTT. It is translated as CASRTGTGVTEAFF.

The J gene is TRBJ2-5, the V gene TRBV10-3; no clear D. Trimming left V 2 bases short and J 11 bases short, with 12 bases between. The CDR3 is 12 residues long. Germline CDR1 is ENHRY and CDR2 is SYGVKD. The CDR3 here is CAISELDVEQYF. CDR3 in DNA: TGTGCCATCAGTGAGCTAGATGTTGAGCAGTACTTC.

This rearrangement joins TRBV25-1 to TRBJ2-1; 8 bases agree with TRBD2. The germline gives CDR1 MGHDK, CDR2 SYGVNS. This CDR3 is built from 17 residues. J gave up 2 bases and V 4 bases, and 10 bases lay outside the gene matches. The CDR3 DNA is TGTGCCAGCAGTGGAGTCCGTGCGGGGGGCCCCTACAATGAGCAGTTCTTC. Protein: CASSGVRAGGPYNEQFF.

The rearrangement joins TRBV11-1 to TRBJ2-5; D is perhaps TRBD1 (6 bases). The CDR3 runs to 17 residues. Germline CDR1 SGHAT, CDR2 FQDESV (reference sequence). With 5 bases removed from V and 5 bases from J, the gap between germline ends came to 24 bases. This CDR3 reads CASSPREPRTAEETQYF. For the CDR3, the DNA is TGTGCCAGCAGCCCCCGAGAACCTAGGACAGCAGAGGAGACCCAGTACTTC.

V usage is TRBV2 and J usage is TRBJ1-6; TRBD1 matches 7 bases. V shed 9 bases, J shed 4 bases, and the junction held 12 bases outside the gene matches. The CDR3 runs 16 residues. The germline gives CDR1 SNHLY, CDR2 FYNNEI. CDR3 sequence: CASRGGSGSYNSPLHF. In DNA form, the CDR3 reads TGTGCCAGTCGAGGGGGCAGCGGATCATATAATTCACCCCTCCACTTT.

The chain joins TRBV7-9 to TRBJ1-1, with 10 bases aligning to TRBD1. Trimming took 4 bases from V and 10 from J; bases not matched to a gene: 6. Germline-derived CDR1 and CDR2 are SEHNR and FQNEAQ (reference sequence). The CDR3 spans 13 residues. In nucleotides, the CDR3 is TGTGCCAGCAGCTCCCTCGACAGGGGGCGAGCTTTCTTT. Translating it yields CASSSLDRGRAFF.